This TCR beta chain came from a study of shared clonotypes between healthy human individuals. The study, taken as a whole, reports: Only blood was sampled, and tissue TCR repertoires likely differ from blood ones.

The data were produced by immunoSEQ multiplex PCR, yet TCRdb's version contains in-frame clones alone and is incomplete. The table lists some 1,600,000 clones, around 98% of them singletons. Looked up from germline, CDR1 is MGHDK and CDR2 is SYGVNS. Trimming stripped 2 bases from V and 2 bases from J, with 10 bases between. The CDR3 loop spans 16 amino acids. Comments on this clone: Its antigen is unknown.

Sequencing was carried out using naive CD4+ T cells sorted from blood. Stated subset: CD45RA+ positively selected. The clonotype was recovered from a man aged 25 to 45 in good health. The rearrangement joins TRBV25-1 to TRBJ2-6, with D possibly being TRBD2 (7 bases). In DNA form, the CDR3 reads TGTGCCAGCAGTGAAGGGGGGGCGGCTGGGGCCAACGTCCTGACTTTC. This encodes CASSEGGAAGANVLTF.